Shown below are 14 T cell receptor beta chains from a single sample sequenced in a study of shared clonotypes between healthy human individuals (dated by TCRdb to about 2020). Library preparation was by the immunoSEQ multiplex PCR assay. TCRdb took this table from immuneACCESS and kept in-frame rearrangements with V and J called. Such tables lack part of the clones; where checked against another copy, unresolved V genes explain under half of the gap, and the rest is unexplained. The sample includes around 2.3 million clones, with around 95% observed a single time. The top ten clonotypes cover about 0.13% of the sample. What was sequenced was naive CD4+ T cells sorted from blood. The cell subset or site label for this specimen denotes: CD45RA+ positively selected. These receptors were obtained from a young man in good health.

Worth noting for this clone: The same CDR3 also results from other DNA sequences found in this sample. The J gene is TRBJ1-1, the V gene TRBV6-1; D is ambiguous. Germline CDR1 and CDR2: MNHNS and SASEGT. The CDR3 is 13 residues long. Deletions cut 4 bases from V and 1 base from J, with 7 bases between. The CDR3 DNA reads as TGTGCCAGCAGTGCTTTGGGGAACACTGAAGCTTTCTTT. It encodes CASSALGNTEAFF.

The chain carries TRBV14 and TRBJ2-7; D is undetermined. CDR3 length: 16 amino acids. CDR1 is SGHDN, CDR2 FVKESK, per germline. V was shortened by 2 bases and J by 2 bases, with 16 bases between the two germline ends. The CDR3 DNA sequence: TGTGCCAGCAGCCAACAAAACCTGCAGGCGCCCTACGAGCAGTACTTC. It specifies CASSQQNLQAPYEQYF.

The chain recombines TRBV9 with TRBJ1-4, with no clear D. CDR1 is SGDLS and CDR2 is YYNGEE in the germline V gene. This CDR3 is built from 16 residues. V lost 6 bases, J lost 2 bases, and 17 bases lay in between. CDR3 DNA: TGTGCCAGCAACAAGGGTCCTACTACGACTAATGAAAAACTGTTTTTT. Translating gives CASNKGPTTTNEKLFF.

Concerning this clone itself: This same CDR3 is encoded by further DNA sequences in the sample. The rearrangement uses TRBV29-1 and TRBJ2-5; 7 bases map to TRBD1. Germline V gene sequence: CDR1 SQVTM, CDR2 ANQGSEA. The CDR3 sequence is 12 residues long. The V and J ends lost 4 bases and 2 bases, in that order; junction bases with no gene match: 1. The CDR3 reads CSVGTGQETQYF. The CDR3 DNA sequence: TGCAGCGTTGGGACAGGTCAAGAGACCCAGTACTTC. Together with reference TRBV29-1 and TRBJ2-5, the CDR3 gives the full variable domain: SAVISQKPSRDICQRGTSLTIQCQVDSQVTMMFWYRQQPGQSLTLIATANQGSEATYESGFVIDKFPISRPNLTFSTLTVSNMSPEDSSIYLCSVGTGQETQYFGPGTRLLVL.

The chain links TRBV6-6 to TRBJ2-7, with D possibly being TRBD2 (6 bases). V was clipped by 7 bases and J by 3 bases, with 16 bases between them. Germline CDR1 MNHNY, CDR2 SVGAGI (reference sequence). The CDR3 length is 14 residues. CDR3 in DNA: TGTGCCAGCACCTTGCGACCGGGGGACTACGAGCAGTACTTC. It specifies CASTLRPGDYEQYF.

The gene calls are TRBV7-2 and TRBJ1-2; D unclear. Trimming shortened V by 1 base and J by 2 bases, and 11 bases separated the two germline ends. The CDR3 runs to 15 residues. Looked up from germline, CDR1 is SGHTA and CDR2 is FQGNSA. In nucleotides, the CDR3 is TGTGCCAGCAGCTTAGGATCTCCGGCGAACTATGGCTACACCTTC. It encodes CASSLGSPANYGYTF.

This clone was detected only once. This sequence joins TRBV7-8 and TRBJ1-2; a possible D gene is TRBD1 (6 bases). The V end lost 0 bases, the J end lost 3 bases, and 14 bases lay between the germline ends. This CDR3 region has 16 residues. Germline lookup yields CDR1 SGHVS and CDR2 FQNEAQ. The CDR3 DNA follows: TGTGCCAGCAGCTTAGCCCGACAGGTCAGGGACTATGGCTACACCTTC. Translated: CASSLARQVRDYGYTF.

The CDR3 protein is CASSSGSGELWGTDTQYF. CDR3 in DNA: TGTGCCAGCAGCTCGGGTTCGGGGGAGCTCTGGGGGACAGATACGCAGTATTTT. V and J are TRBV9 and TRBJ2-3, with a possible D match to TRBD2 (6 bases). The CDR3 is 18 residues long. Germline V gene lookup returns CDR1 SGDLS and CDR2 YYNGEE. V was cut by 4 bases and J by 3 bases, with 24 bases left in between.

The chain recombines TRBV7-6 with TRBJ2-2, with D possibly TRBD1 on 5 matching bases. The germline V gene has CDR1 SGHVS and CDR2 FNYEAQ. V lost 6 bases, J lost 0 bases, and 11 bases lay in between. This CDR3 region has 15 residues. Written as DNA, the CDR3 is TGTGCCAGCAGTCCGCAGGGCACGAACACCGGGGAGCTGTTTTTT. Protein sequence: CASSPQGTNTGELFF.

This rearrangement joins TRBV28 to TRBJ1-1, with a weak D call TRBD1 (5 bases). Per the germline V gene, CDR1 is MDHEN and CDR2 is SYDVKM. Deletions cut 6 bases from V and 0 bases from J, with 14 bases between. The CDR3 contains 15 residues. CDR3 sequence: CASSGATLMNTEAFF. The CDR3 DNA sequence: TGTGCCAGCAGCGGGGCGACTTTGATGAACACTGAAGCTTTCTTT.

CDR3 DNA: TGTGCCAGCAGTTACGGTGGGAGCACCGGGGAGCTGTTTTTT. The encoded protein is CASSYGGSTGELFF. This chain joins TRBV6-5 and TRBJ2-2, with D possibly being TRBD2 (5 bases). V was clipped by 2 bases and J by 4 bases, with 8 bases between them. Germline V CDR1 and CDR2: MNHEY, SVGAGI. CDR3 length equals 14 residues.

Remarks on this clone: Other DNA sequences in the sample encode the same CDR3. J is TRBJ1-6 and V is TRBV6-5; 9 bases align to TRBD1. Losses at the gene ends were 5 bases for V and 9 bases for J; bases not matched to a gene: 5. The germline CDR1 and CDR2 sequences are MNHEY and SVGAGI. CDR3 length equals 14 residues. As DNA, the CDR3 is TGTGCCAGCAGTCCGGGACAGGGAGTTTCACCCCTCCACTTT. This encodes CASSPGQGVSPLHF.

V is TRBV5-4 and J is TRBJ2-7; weak D call: TRBD1 (5 bases). This CDR3 comprises 13 residues. Germline V gives CDR1 SGHNT, CDR2 YYREEE (reference sequence). V dropped 2 bases and J dropped 7 bases, with 13 bases sitting between them. This CDR3 reads CASSFPGAREQYF. The CDR3 DNA follows: TGTGCCAGCAGCTTCCCTGGGGCGAGGGAGCAGTACTTC. The variable domain in full, with the rest retrieved from reference TRBV5-4 and TRBJ2-7, is ETGVTQSPTHLIKTRGQQVTLRCSSQSGHNTVSWYQQALGQGPQFIFQYYREEENGRGNFPPRFSGLQFPNYSSELNVNALELDDSALYLCASSFPGAREQYFGPGTRLTVT.

This chain connects TRBV7-2 to TRBJ2-7; D is uncertain. V shed 5 bases and J shed 4 bases, with 18 bases lying between them. The CDR3 is 15 residues long. Germline assignment: CDR1 SGHTA and CDR2 FQGNSA. The CDR3 region has the DNA TGTGCCAGCAGCACTATGGCTAACGCGTATTACGAGCAGTACTTC. It is translated as CASSTMANAYYEQYF. The complete variable domain, with remaining parts taken from reference TRBV7-2 and TRBJ2-7, reads GAGVSQSPSNKVTEKGKDVELRCDPISGHTALYWYRQSLGQGLEFLIYFQGNSAPDKSGLPSDRFSAERTGGSVSTLTIQRTQQEDSAVYLCASSTMANAYYEQYFGPGTRLTVT.